The present T cell receptor beta chain was sequenced within a study of T-cell reconstitution after alpha-beta-depleted transplantation in children. As for this clonotype: What it recognizes is unknown.

General study findings and limits: One year after transplant, T-cell counts and diversity came mostly from newly produced T cells.

Per the germline V gene, CDR1 is SGHVS and CDR2 is FQNEAQ. V shed 0 bases and J 4 bases; nucleotides not matched to a gene: 2. The CDR3 spans 16 residues. Molecular barcoding with unique molecular identifiers was used for the TCRbeta library. MiXCR was run by TCRdb on the PCR reads, yielding one entry per CDR3 protein. The top ten clones hold roughly 40% of a sample with about 350,000 distinct CDR3 sequences, around 15% of them seen once. The receptor was isolated from a male patient aged 2 to 10 who had a stem cell transplant for acute lymphoblastic leukemia, so the T cells may come from the graft donor. The rearrangement uses TRBV7-8 and TRBJ2-1, with 11 bases matching TRBD2. The input for sequencing was PBMCs, mostly from graft donor cells, taken 360 days after TCRalphabeta/CD19-depleted stem cell transplant. Here the CDR3 reads CASSLAGTSGYNEQFF. The DNA of the CDR3 is TGTGCCAGCAGCTTAGCTGGGACTAGCGGTTACAATGAGCAGTTCTTC.